This T cell receptor (beta chain) comes out of a study of T cell responses to AZD1222 COVID-19 vaccine. The CDR3 has 11 amino acids. The germline V gene has CDR1 MNHEY and CDR2 SVGAGI. Trimming removed 10 bases from V and 5 bases from J, with 12 bases in between. Study-wide results and caveats: Spike-specific TCR breadth and depth grew following two AZD1222 doses. There were repertoire samples only from the period after the peak T cell response. The span of vaccine-associated CD4 TCRs extended across spike, with dominance at 160-218 and 743-854. The donors showed a predominance of white British ancestry and of females, with possible underestimation of clonal diversity.

The table lists this clone with a count of one. Its antigen is not identified. Libraries were prepared by immunoSEQ multiplex PCR; TCRdb keeps only in-frame clonotypes and omits some of them. In the table there are 150,000 to 200,000 clones, 90% of which are singletons. The receptor's source is an adult in good health. Source: peripheral blood, taken on day 0 of AZD1222 vaccination. The J gene is TRBJ2-7, the V gene TRBV6-5; the D gene is possibly TRBD1 (5 bases). CDR3 nucleotide sequence: TGTGCCATTAGAAGGGGCAACGAGCAGTACTTC. Residues: CAIRRGNEQYF.